The 10 T cell receptor beta chains below all came from one sample that was sequenced in a study of beta chain features in type 1 diabetes. Notes on the study in general: Significant though moderate, a shortening of TCRB CDR3s appeared in all four CD4+ subsets of Type 1 diabetes patients.

These receptors' antigens are unknown. Expressed TCRB transcripts got sequenced, as all isolated RNA was reverse transcribed. The assay was immunoSEQ multiplex PCR, and TCRdb's table has in-frame clones only and misses some. This sample has about 52,000 clones, with roughly 41% found just once. Sequencing input: Tregs from blood. These receptors all come from a man aged 30 to 45 with type 1 diabetes.

This clone has a handful of counts. The genes are TRBV19 and TRBJ2-6; 8 positions match TRBD1. With 5 bases clipped from V and 1 base from J, the junction kept 4 bases outside the gene matches. Germline V CDR1 and CDR2: LNHDA, SQIVND (reference sequence). The CDR3 covers 16 residues. The CDR3 protein is CASSDRGYSGANVLTF. The CDR3 coding sequence is TGTGCCAGTAGTGACAGGGGTTATTCTGGGGCCAACGTCCTGACTTTC.

This clone appeared a few times. The chain joins TRBV6-6 to TRBJ1-3; 9 bases align to TRBD1. Per germline, CDR1 MNHNY and CDR2 SVGAGI (reference sequence). Trimming at V came to 6 bases and at J to 3 bases, leaving 9 bases not matched to a gene. The CDR3 spans 16 residues. CDR3 residues: CASSPNAGQGGNTIYF. The CDR3 coding sequence is TGTGCCAGCAGCCCAAACGCGGGACAGGGTGGAAACACCATATATTTT.

About this clone: At one end the junction does not follow the germline gene, possibly because of a read error. The chain carries TRBV30 and TRBJ2-7, with D perhaps matching TRBD2 (5 bases). This CDR3 contains 13 residues. Per germline, CDR1 GTSNPN and CDR2 SVGIG (reference sequence). The CDR3 coding sequence is TGTGCCTGGAGTCCCGACTACTCCGACGAGCAGTACTTC. This sequence encodes CAWSPDYSDEQYF.

The chain recombines TRBV2 with TRBJ1-2; the D is unclear. Between the trimmed V and J ends, which lost 1 base and 2 bases, there was a span of 5 bases. Germline CDR1 SNHLY, CDR2 FYNNEI. The CDR3 has 13 residues. The CDR3: CASSEDLNYGYTF. The CDR3 bases are TGTGCCAGCAGTGAAGACTTAAACTATGGCTACACCTTC.

This clone was counted a few times. V and J are TRBV27 and TRBJ2-1, with D hard to call. This CDR3 comprises 13 residues. The germline gives CDR1 MNHEY, CDR2 SMNVEV (reference sequence). Trimming pared 0 bases from V and 9 bases from J, leaving 9 bases between. CDR3 in amino acids: CASSLSSLGEQFF. The CDR3, as DNA: TGTGCCAGCAGTTTATCGAGCCTAGGTGAGCAGTTCTTC.

This clone was seen a handful of times. The chain joins TRBV6-6 to TRBJ1-2, with D uncertain. The CDR3 is 14 residues long. Germline CDR1 MNHNY, CDR2 SVGAGI (reference sequence). Trimming removed 7 bases at V and 2 bases at J, with 14 bases between. The DNA of the CDR3 is TGTGCCAGCACTTCTTTAGAGGCGAACTATGGCTACACCTTC. Protein product: CASTSLEANYGYTF.

The rearrangement links TRBV18 to TRBJ1-3, with a tentative D call TRBD1 (5 bases). V shed 8 bases and J shed 0 bases, with 17 bases lying between them. Germline loops: CDR1 KGHSH, CDR2 LQKENI. This CDR3 has 16 residues. For the CDR3, the DNA is TGTGCCAGCCCCGGGGGGTCTGAGGGCTCTGGAAACACCATATATTTT. Translating it yields CASPGGSEGSGNTIYF. The complete variable domain, with remaining parts taken from reference TRBV18 and TRBJ1-3, reads NAGVMQNPRHLVRRRGQEARLRCSPMKGHSHVYWYRQLPEEGLKFMVYLQKENIIDESGMPKERFSAEFPKEGPSILRIQQVVRGDSAAYFCASPGGSEGSGNTIYFGEGSWLTVV.

V and J are TRBV9 and TRBJ2-7, with no clear D. The germline CDR1 and CDR2 sequences are SGDLS and YYNGEE. The ends were cut back, 4 bases at V and 5 bases at J, with 16 bases in the middle. This CDR3 spans 14 amino acids. In DNA, the CDR3 is TGTGCCAGCAGCAATCCGCGGAGCAGCGACGAGCAGTACTTC. This codes for CASSNPRSSDEQYF. Looking up the rest from reference TRBV9 and TRBJ2-7 gives the full variable domain: DSGVTQTPKHLITATGQRVTLRCSPRSGDLSVYWYQQSLDQGLQFLIQYYNGEERAKGNILERFSAQQFPDLHSELNLSSLELGDSALYFCASSNPRSSDEQYFGPGTRLTVT.

This clone appeared a few times. Other DNA sequences from this sample encode an identical CDR3 as well. V gene TRBV27 combines with J gene TRBJ1-5; no definite D call. Germline assignment: CDR1 MNHEY and CDR2 SMNVEV (reference sequence). Trimming took off 3 bases at V and 7 bases at J, with 7 bases between the two ends. The CDR3 totals 12 residues. In DNA, the CDR3 is TGTGCCAGCAGTTTCACGGGGCAGCCCCAGCATTTT. Translating gives CASSFTGQPQHF.

The chain combines TRBV2 with TRBJ2-1; D might be TRBD1 (6 bases). The CDR3 extends over 13 amino acids. Germline CDR1 is SNHLY and CDR2 is FYNNEI. Trimming took 4 bases from V and 7 from J, leaving 11 bases between them. DNA for the CDR3: TGTGCCAGCAGTGCGTTTGGACAGAATGAGCAGTTCTTC. It encodes CASSAFGQNEQFF.